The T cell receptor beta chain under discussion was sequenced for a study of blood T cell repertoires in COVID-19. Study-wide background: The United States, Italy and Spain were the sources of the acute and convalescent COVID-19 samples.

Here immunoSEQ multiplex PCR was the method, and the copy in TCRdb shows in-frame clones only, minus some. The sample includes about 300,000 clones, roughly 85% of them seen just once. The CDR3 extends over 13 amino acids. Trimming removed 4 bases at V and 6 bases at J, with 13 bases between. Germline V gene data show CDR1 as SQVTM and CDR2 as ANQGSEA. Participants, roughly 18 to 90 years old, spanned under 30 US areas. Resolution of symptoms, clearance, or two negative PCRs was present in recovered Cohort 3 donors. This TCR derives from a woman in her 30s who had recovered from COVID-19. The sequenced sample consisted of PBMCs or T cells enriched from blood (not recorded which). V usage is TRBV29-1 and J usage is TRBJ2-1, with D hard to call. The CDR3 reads CSVAYGLGNEQFF. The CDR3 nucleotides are TGCAGCGTTGCTTATGGGCTCGGCAATGAGCAGTTCTTC.